This TCR beta chain was identified during a study of shared clonotypes between healthy human individuals. Study-wide context: Participating donors consisted of a couple of women and a few men aged 18 to 49. Study-wide points: Four donors held approximately 5% of naive CD4 clonotypes in common.

As handled by the study authors: Filtering was not the same, since immunoSEQ gave junction-only sequences without quality scores. Generated by immunoSEQ multiplex PCR, the TCRdb table keeps only in-frame clones and is missing some. The V and J calls and clone size were taken over from that table, and D and trimming were inferred from the DNA. Among 1.5 million to 1.9 million clones listed, 95% to 99% were seen once. As to this clone: Its cognate antigen is unknown.

This receptor was obtained from a man younger than 45 in good health. Specimen: naive CD4+ T cells sorted from blood. Subset described: CD45RA+ positively selected.

The CDR3 DNA sequence: TGCGCCAGCAGCCAAGAGGCAGGTGGGAGGTTGAACACTGAAGCTTTCTTT. Translation gives CASSQEAGGRLNTEAFF. V and J are TRBV4-3 and TRBJ1-1, with no clear D. This CDR3 comprises 17 residues. The germline V gene has CDR1 LGHNA and CDR2 YSLEER. V lost 0 bases and J 0 bases, leaving 14 bases between the germline ends.